This TCR beta chain was identified during a study of metastatic and nonmetastatic thyroid tumors (dated by TCRdb to 2018 to 2020). Describing the broader study: For patients with malignant and with benign thyroid disease, the researchers compared repertoires between peripheral blood samples and tumor or nodule tissue samples.

None of the patients had been given any treatment before thyroid surgery. Patient clinical samples collected from about 2012 to 2019 were retrospectively analysed using T-cell receptor beta sequencing. Library preparation used PCR. Sequencing was performed on an Illumina HiSeq 4000. High-throughput sequencing was used to profile the CDR3 region of the TCR beta-chain in every patient. As for the authors' bioinformatics: A classifier to discriminate distant-metastatic papillary thyroid cancer patients was built from CDR3 differences across clinicopathological groups. The Shannon index was used to measure repertoire diversity, and the Morisita-Horn index was used to measure how similar tumor and blood repertoires were. The raw public reads went through TCRdb reprocessing: fastp at Q25, MiXCR clone calling, in-frame beta chains kept. TCRdb's processing, not the authors' own work, is the source of the V and J calls. This sample holds approximately 30,000 clones; about 30% were observed only once. Roughly a third of the sample lies in the top ten.

Broad study findings and their caveats: In both blood and tumor samples, TCR beta diversity was reported to be significantly higher in malignant tumors than in benign nodules.

V is pruned by 6 bases and J by 0 bases, leaving 1 base of the junction without a gene match. Sequences MNHEY (CDR1) and SMNVEV (CDR2) are obtained from the germline V gene (reference sequence). From the cysteine through the phenylalanine, the CDR3 covers 13 amino acids. The retained sequence is limited to the CDR3, 39 bases, with the frame set at the first base. In this sample, this clone turned up a few times. It lacks a known antigen. Nothing much larger sits one base from this clone, and base qualities are not available. The sequence links TRBV27 to TRBJ2-7, and 8 junctional nucleotides match TRBD2. Sequenced sample: blood. The source of this sequence is a female donor with papillary thyroid cancer or a benign thyroid nodule (not recorded which). Some clones in this sample may be carry-over from other donors' samples. Read as DNA, the sequence is TGTGCCAGCAGGGGACTAGTCTCCTACGAGCAGTACTTC. It is translated as CASRGLVSYEQYF.